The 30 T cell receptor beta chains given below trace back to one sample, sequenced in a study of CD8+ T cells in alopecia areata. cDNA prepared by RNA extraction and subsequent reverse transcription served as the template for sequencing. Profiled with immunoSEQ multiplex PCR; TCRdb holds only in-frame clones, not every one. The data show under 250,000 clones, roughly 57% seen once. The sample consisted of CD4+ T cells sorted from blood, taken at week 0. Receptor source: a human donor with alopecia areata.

In nucleotides, the CDR3 is TGTGCCTGGAGTGTAGGACTAGCGGTGACCTACGAGCAGTACTTC. It translates to CAWSVGLAVTYEQYF. The genes are TRBV30 and TRBJ2-7, with 10 bases matching TRBD2. CDR1 GTSNPN and CDR2 SVGIG come from the germline V gene (reference sequence). V lost 0 bases, J lost 2 bases, and 4 bases stayed unmatched. CDR3 length: 15 residues. Full variable domain (remainder filled in from reference TRBV30 and TRBJ2-7): SQTIHQWPATLVQPVGSPLSLECTVEGTSNPNLYWYRQAAGRGLQLLFYSVGIGQISSEVPQNLSASRPQDRQFILSSKKLLLSDSGFYLCAWSVGLAVTYEQYFGPGTRLTVT.

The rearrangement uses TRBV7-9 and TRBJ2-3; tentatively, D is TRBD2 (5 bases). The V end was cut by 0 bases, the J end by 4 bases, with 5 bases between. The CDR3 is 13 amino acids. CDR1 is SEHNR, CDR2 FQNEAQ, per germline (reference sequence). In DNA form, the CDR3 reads TGTGCCAGCAGCTTAGCGCGGGCAGATACGCAGTATTTT. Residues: CASSLARADTQYF.

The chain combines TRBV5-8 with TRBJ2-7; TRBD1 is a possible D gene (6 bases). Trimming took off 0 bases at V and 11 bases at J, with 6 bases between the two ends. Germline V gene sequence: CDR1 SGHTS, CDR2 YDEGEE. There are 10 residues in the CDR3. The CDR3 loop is CASSLAGEYF. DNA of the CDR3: TGTGCCAGCAGCTTGGCAGGGGAGTACTTC.

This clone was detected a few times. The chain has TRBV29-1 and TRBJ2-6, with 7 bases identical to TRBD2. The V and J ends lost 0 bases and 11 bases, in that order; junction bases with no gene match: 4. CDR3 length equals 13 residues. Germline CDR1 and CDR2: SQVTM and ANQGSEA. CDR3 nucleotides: TGCAGCGTTGAAGAAGGGAGGGACGACGTCCTGACTTTC. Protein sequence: CSVEEGRDDVLTF.

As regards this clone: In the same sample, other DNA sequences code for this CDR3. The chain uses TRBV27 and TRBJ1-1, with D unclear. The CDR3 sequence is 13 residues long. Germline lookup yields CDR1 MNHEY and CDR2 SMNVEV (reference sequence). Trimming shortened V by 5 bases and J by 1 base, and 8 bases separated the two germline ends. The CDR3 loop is CASSLRGNTEAFF. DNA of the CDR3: TGTGCCAGCAGTCTAAGAGGGAACACTGAAGCTTTCTTT.

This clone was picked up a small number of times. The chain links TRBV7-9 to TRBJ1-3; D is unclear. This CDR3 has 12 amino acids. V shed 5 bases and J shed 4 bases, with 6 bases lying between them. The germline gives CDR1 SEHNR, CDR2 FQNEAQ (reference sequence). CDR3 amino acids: CASSGFGNTIYF. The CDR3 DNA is TGTGCCAGCAGCGGCTTCGGAAACACCATATATTTT.

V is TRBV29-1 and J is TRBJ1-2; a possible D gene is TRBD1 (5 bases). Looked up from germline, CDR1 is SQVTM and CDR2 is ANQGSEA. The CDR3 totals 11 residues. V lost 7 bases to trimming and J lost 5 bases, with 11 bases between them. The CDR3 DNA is TGCAGCGCCGACAGAGGGTATGGCTACACCTTC. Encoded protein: CSADRGYGYTF.

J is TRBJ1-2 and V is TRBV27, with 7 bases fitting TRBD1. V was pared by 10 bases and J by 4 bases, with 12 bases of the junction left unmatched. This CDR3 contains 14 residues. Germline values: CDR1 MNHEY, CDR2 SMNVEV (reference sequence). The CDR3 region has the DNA TGTGCCACCAGCAATGGACAGGACATCTATGGCTACACCTTC. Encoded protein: CATSNGQDIYGYTF.

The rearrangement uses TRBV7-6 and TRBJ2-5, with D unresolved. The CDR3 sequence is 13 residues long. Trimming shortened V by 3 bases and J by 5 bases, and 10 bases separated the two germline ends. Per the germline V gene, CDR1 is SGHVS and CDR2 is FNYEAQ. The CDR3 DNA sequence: TGTGCCAGCAGCTTCGGCAGTATGGAGACCCAGTACTTC. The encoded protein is CASSFGSMETQYF. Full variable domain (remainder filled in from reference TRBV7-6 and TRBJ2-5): GAGVSQSPRYKVTKRGQDVALRCDPISGHVSLYWYRQALGQGPEFLTYFNYEAQQDKSGLPNDRFSAERPEGSISTLTIQRTEQRDSAMYRCASSFGSMETQYFGPGTRLLVL.

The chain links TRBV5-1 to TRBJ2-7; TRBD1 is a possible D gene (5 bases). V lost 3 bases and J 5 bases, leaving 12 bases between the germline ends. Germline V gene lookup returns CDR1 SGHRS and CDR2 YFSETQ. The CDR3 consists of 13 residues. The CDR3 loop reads CASSSPGRDEQYF. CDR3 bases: TGCGCCAGCAGCTCTCCAGGGCGCGACGAGCAGTACTTC.

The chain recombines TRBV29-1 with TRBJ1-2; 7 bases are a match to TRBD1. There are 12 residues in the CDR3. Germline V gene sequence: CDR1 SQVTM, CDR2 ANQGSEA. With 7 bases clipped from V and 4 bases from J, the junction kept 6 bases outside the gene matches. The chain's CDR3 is CSAMTGIYGYTF. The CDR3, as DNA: TGCAGCGCAATGACAGGGATCTATGGCTACACCTTC.

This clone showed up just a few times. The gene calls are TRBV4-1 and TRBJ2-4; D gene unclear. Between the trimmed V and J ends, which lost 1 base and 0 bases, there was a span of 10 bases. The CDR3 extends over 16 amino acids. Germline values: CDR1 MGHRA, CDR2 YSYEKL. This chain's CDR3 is CASSQGWSGAKNIQYF. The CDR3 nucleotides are TGCGCCAGCAGCCAAGGATGGTCCGGAGCCAAAAACATTCAGTACTTC.

The CDR3 sequence is CASDLPPGLYEQYF. The CDR3 nucleotides read TGTGCCAGCGATCTACCGCCGGGGCTCTACGAGCAGTACTTC. The chain uses TRBV6-5 and TRBJ2-7; D is possibly TRBD1 or TRBD2 (5 bases each). The CDR3 runs 14 residues. Between the trimmed V and J ends, which lost 8 bases and 3 bases, there was a span of 17 bases. Germline values: CDR1 MNHEY, CDR2 SVGAGI.

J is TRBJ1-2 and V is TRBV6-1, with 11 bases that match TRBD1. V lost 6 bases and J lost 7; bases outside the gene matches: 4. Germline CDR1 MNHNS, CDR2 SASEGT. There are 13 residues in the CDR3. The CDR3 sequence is CASRAGTGGGYTF. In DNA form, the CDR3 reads TGTGCCAGCAGGGCCGGGACAGGGGGTGGCTACACCTTC.

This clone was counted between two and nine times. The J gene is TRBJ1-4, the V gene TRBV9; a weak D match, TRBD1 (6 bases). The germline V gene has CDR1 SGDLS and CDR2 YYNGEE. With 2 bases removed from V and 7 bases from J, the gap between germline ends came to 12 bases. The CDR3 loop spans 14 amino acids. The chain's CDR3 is CASSVGDIGEKLFF. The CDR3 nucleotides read TGTGCCAGCAGCGTGGGGGACATAGGTGAAAAACTGTTTTTT. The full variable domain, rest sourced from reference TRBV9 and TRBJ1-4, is DSGVTQTPKHLITATGQRVTLRCSPRSGDLSVYWYQQSLDQGLQFLIQYYNGEERAKGNILERFSAQQFPDLHSELNLSSLELGDSALYFCASSVGDIGEKLFFGSGTQLSVL.

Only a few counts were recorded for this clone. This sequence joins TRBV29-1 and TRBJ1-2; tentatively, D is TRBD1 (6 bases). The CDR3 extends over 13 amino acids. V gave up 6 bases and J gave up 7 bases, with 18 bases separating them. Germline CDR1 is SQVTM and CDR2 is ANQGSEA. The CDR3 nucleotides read TGCAGCGTGGGGGATTCAGGGGCGGGTGGCTACACCTTC. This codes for CSVGDSGAGGYTF.

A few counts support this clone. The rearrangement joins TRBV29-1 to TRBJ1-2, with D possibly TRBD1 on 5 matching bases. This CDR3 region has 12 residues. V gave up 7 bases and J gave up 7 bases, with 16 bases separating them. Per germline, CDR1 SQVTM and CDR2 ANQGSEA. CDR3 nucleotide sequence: TGCAGCGCCGCCGTGGGGGGGTTTGGCTACACCTTC. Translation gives CSAAVGGFGYTF.

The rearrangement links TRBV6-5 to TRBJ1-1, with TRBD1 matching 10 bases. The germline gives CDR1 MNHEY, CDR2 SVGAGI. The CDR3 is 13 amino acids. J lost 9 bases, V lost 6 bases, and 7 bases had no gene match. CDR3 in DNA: TGTGCCAGCAGCCGAACGACAGGGGGCAAAGCTTTCTTT. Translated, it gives CASSRTTGGKAFF.

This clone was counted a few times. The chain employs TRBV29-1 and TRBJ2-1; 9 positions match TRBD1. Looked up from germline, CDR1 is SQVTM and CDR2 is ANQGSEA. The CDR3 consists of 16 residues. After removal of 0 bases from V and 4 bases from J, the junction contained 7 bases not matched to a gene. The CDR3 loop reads CSVEDQGTGHYNEQFF. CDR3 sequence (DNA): TGCAGCGTTGAAGATCAAGGGACAGGGCATTACAATGAGCAGTTCTTC.

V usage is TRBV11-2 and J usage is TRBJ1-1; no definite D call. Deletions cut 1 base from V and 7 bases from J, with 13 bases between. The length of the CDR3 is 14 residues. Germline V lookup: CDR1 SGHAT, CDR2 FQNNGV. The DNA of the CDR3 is TGTGCCAGCAGCTTAGCTGGTACGGCAGGTGAAGCTTTCTTT. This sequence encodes CASSLAGTAGEAFF.

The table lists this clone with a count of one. CDR3 amino acids: CASSHATSGGPYNEQFF. In DNA form, the CDR3 reads TGCGCCAGCAGCCATGCCACTAGCGGGGGACCCTACAATGAGCAGTTCTTC. The chain recombines TRBV4-1 with TRBJ2-1; 11 bases line up with TRBD2. CDR1 is MGHRA and CDR2 is YSYEKL in the germline V gene. The length of the CDR3 is 17 residues. The ends lost 3 bases at V and 2 bases at J; junction bases unmatched: 6.

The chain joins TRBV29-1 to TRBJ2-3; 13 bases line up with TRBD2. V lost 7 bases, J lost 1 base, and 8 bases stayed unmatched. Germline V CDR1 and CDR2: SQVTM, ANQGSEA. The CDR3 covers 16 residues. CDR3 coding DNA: TGCAGCGGTGAGGGACTAGCGGGACTCCGCACAGATACGCAGTATTTT. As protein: CSGEGLAGLRTDTQYF.

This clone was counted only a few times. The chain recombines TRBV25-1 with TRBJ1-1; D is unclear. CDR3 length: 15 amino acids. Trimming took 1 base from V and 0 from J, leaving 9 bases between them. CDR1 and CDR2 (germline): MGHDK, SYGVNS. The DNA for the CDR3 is TGTGCCAGCAGTGAATTATCCCCCGTGAACACTGAAGCTTTCTTT. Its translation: CASSELSPVNTEAFF.

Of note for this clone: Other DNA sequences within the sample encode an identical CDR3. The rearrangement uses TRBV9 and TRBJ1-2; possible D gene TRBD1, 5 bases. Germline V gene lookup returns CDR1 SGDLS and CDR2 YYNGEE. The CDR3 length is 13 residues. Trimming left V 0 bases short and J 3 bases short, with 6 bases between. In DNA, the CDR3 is TGTGCCAGCAGCGTAGGCAGGGACTATGGCTACACCTTC. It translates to CASSVGRDYGYTF.

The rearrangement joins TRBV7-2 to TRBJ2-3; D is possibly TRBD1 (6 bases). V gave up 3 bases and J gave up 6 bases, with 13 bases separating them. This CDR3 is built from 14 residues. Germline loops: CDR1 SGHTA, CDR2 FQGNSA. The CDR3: CASSLMQGRDTQYF. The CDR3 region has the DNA TGTGCCAGCAGCTTGATGCAGGGGCGGGATACGCAGTATTTT.

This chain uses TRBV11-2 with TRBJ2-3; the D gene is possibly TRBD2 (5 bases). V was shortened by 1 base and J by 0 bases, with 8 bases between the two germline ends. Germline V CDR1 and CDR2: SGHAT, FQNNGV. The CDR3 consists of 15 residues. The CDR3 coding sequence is TGTGCCAGCAGCTTAGTCAGGACTAGCACAGATACGCAGTATTTT. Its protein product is CASSLVRTSTDTQYF.

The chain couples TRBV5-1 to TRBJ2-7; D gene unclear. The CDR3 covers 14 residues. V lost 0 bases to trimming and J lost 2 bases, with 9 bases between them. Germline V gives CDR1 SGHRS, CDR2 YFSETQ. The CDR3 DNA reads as TGCGCCAGCAGCTTGGATGGGTTTACCTACGAGCAGTACTTC. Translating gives CASSLDGFTYEQYF. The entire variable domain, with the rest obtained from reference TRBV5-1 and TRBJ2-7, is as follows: KAGVTQTPRYLIKTRGQQVTLSCSPISGHRSVSWYQQTPGQGLQFLFEYFSETQRNKGNFPGRFSGRQFSNSRSEMNVSTLELGDSALYLCASSLDGFTYEQYFGPGTRLTVT.

The CDR3 coding sequence is TGCAGCGTTGAAGATTGGAGCGGGAGACACACAGATACGCAGTATTTT. Protein sequence: CSVEDWSGRHTDTQYF. The chain recombines TRBV29-1 with TRBJ2-3; 8 nucleotides match TRBD2. The CDR3 length is 16 residues. Germline V gene sequence: CDR1 SQVTM, CDR2 ANQGSEA. With 0 bases clipped from V and 2 bases from J, the junction kept 7 bases outside the gene matches.

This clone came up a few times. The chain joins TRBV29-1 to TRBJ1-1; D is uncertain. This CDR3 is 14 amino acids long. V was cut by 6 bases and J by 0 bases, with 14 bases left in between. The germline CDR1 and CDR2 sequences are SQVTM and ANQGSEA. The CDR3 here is CSVLLHDLNTEAFF. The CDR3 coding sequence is TGCAGCGTCCTGCTACACGACCTGAACACTGAAGCTTTCTTT.

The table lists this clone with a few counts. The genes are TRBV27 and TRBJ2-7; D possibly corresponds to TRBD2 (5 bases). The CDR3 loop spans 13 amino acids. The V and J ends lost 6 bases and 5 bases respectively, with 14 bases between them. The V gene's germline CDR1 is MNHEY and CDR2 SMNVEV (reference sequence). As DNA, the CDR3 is TGTGCCAGCAGAGATTTACTGGAGGACGAGCAGTACTTC. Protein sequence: CASRDLLEDEQYF.